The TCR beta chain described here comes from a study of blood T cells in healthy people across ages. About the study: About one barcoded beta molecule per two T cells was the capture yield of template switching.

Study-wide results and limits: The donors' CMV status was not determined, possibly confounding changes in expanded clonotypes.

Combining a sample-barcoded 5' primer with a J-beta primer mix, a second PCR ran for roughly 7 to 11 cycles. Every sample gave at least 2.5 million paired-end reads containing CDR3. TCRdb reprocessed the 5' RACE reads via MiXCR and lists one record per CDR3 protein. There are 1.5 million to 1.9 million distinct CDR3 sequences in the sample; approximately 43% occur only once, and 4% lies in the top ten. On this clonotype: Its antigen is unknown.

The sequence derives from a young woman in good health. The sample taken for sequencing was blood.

CDR3 region: CASSHTSDTQYF. CDR3 in DNA: TGTGCCAGCAGTCACACATCAGATACGCAGTATTTT. The V and J genes are TRBV11-3 and TRBJ2-3, with unresolved D. The CDR3 sequence is 12 residues long. Germline CDR1 SGHNT, CDR2 YENEEA. Trimming removed 6 bases from V and 4 bases from J, with 8 bases in between.